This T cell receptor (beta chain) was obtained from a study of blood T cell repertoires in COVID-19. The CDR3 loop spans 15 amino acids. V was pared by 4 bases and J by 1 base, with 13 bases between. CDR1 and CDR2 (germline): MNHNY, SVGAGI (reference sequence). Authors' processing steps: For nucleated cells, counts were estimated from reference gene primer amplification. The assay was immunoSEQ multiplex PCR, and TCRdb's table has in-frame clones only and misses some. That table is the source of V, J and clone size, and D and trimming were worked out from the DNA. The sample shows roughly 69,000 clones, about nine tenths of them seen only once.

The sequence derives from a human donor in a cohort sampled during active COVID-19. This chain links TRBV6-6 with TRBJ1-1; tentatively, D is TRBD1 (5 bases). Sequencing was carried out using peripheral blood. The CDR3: CASSWSGDRNTEAFF. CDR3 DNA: TGTGCCAGCAGTTGGTCCGGAGACAGGAACACTGAAGCTTTCTTT.